These 11 T cell receptor beta chains came from one sample sequenced in a study of persistence of HIV-infected CD4 T cells. For these receptors, no antigen is known. The stimulus was an HIV-1 Gag 15-mer peptide pool, 0.85 to 1 ug/peptide/mL. CD40L/CD69 double-negative CD45RO-high memory CD4+ T cells were collected. Sequencing used immunoSEQ version 4 in survey mode. The table came from immunoSEQ multiplex PCR; TCRdb's copy has only in-frame clones and leaves some out. The repertoire holds 30,000 to 45,000 clones, with about 81% as singletons. The material was cultured CD4+ T cells from PBMCs, obtained from a patient who received antiretroviral therapy. Receptor source: an adult with HIV. The donor label of this sample is uncertain.

As DNA, the CDR3 is TGTGCCAGCAGCGTCTATAGGACCCAGAACACCGGGGAGCTGTTTTTT. This translates into CASSVYRTQNTGELFF. This sequence joins TRBV9 and TRBJ2-2; D unresolved. The V end lost 2 bases, the J end lost 1 base, and 12 bases lay between the germline ends. The CDR3 is 16 residues long. CDR1 SGDLS and CDR2 YYNGEE come from the germline V gene.

V gene TRBV7-6 combines with J gene TRBJ2-1, with TRBD1 matching over 8 bases. Losses at the gene ends were 2 bases for V and 14 bases for J; bases not matched to a gene: 17. Germline-derived CDR1 and CDR2 are SGHVS and FNYEAQ. The CDR3 length is 16 residues. CDR3 coding DNA: TGTGCCAGCAGCTTACCTTATCCAAAGGACAGGGTACCTAAGTTCTTC. Translated: CASSLPYPKDRVPKFF.

This clone was seen only a few times. This chain uses TRBV5-1 with TRBJ2-2, with TRBD2 identical over 7 bases. There are 14 residues in the CDR3. Germline lookup yields CDR1 SGHRS and CDR2 YFSETQ. Trimming took 3 bases from V and 7 from J; bases not matched to a gene: 6. For the CDR3, the DNA is TGCGCCAGCAGCTGGGGAGGGGAGAACGGGGAGCTGTTTTTT. This codes for CASSWGGENGELFF.

The rearrangement joins TRBV19 to TRBJ1-2; D remains ambiguous. Germline values: CDR1 LNHDA, CDR2 SQIVND (reference sequence). Trimming stripped 2 bases from V and 0 bases from J, with 13 bases between. This CDR3 is 16 amino acids long. CDR3 DNA sequence: TGTGCCAGTAGTATACTCGACCGGGCAGCTAACTATGGCTACACCTTC. Translation gives CASSILDRAANYGYTF.

The genes are TRBV4-2 and TRBJ1-1; D ambiguous. Germline V CDR1 and CDR2: LGHNA, YNFKEQ. Trimming cost V 5 bases and J 7 bases, with 11 bases left between them. The CDR3 is made up of 12 amino acids. Here the CDR3 reads CASSSDYSEAFF. As DNA, the CDR3 is TGTGCCAGCAGCTCGGACTATAGTGAAGCTTTCTTT.

The V gene is TRBV15, the J gene TRBJ1-1; D might be TRBD1 (5 bases). This CDR3 is 18 amino acids long. CDR1 is LNHNV and CDR2 is YYDKDF in the germline V gene (reference sequence). Trimming left V 0 bases short and J 0 bases short, with 17 bases between. The CDR3 reads CATSRDLGGSQMNTEAFF. DNA of the CDR3: TGTGCCACCAGCAGAGATTTGGGGGGGAGTCAAATGAACACTGAAGCTTTCTTT.

V and J are TRBV7-9 and TRBJ2-3; TRBD1 aligns across 7 bases. The CDR3 runs 14 residues. In germline, CDR1 is SEHNR, CDR2 FQNEAQ (reference sequence). Trimming at V came to 3 bases and at J to 4 bases, leaving 4 bases not matched to a gene. CDR3: CASSFDRASDTQYF. The DNA for the CDR3 is TGTGCCAGCAGCTTCGACAGGGCCTCAGATACGCAGTATTTT. Based on the CDR3 plus reference TRBV7-9 and TRBJ2-3, the full variable domain is DTGVSQNPRHKITKRGQNVTFRCDPISEHNRLYWYRQTLGQGPEFLTYFQNEAQLEKSRLLSDRFSAERPKGSFSTLEIQRTEQGDSAMYLCASSFDRASDTQYFGPGTRLTVL.

The genes are TRBV9 and TRBJ2-1, with 8 positions matching TRBD2. Looked up from germline, CDR1 is SGDLS and CDR2 is YYNGEE. V dropped 0 bases and J dropped 4; count of bases not matched to a gene: 3. The length of the CDR3 is 15 residues. The CDR3 here is CASSVGGGGYNEQFF. CDR3 bases: TGTGCCAGCAGCGTAGGTGGCGGGGGGTACAATGAGCAGTTCTTC.

The CDR3 here is CASSLTRPSSGNTIYF. As DNA, the CDR3 is TGTGCCAGCAGTTTGACCCGACCGAGCTCTGGAAACACCATATATTTT. J is TRBJ1-3 and V is TRBV6-5; no reliable D call. The CDR3 is made up of 16 amino acids. CDR1 and CDR2 (germline): MNHEY, SVGAGI. V lost 4 bases, J lost 0 bases, and 13 bases lay in between.

This clone was observed a single time. The chain recombines TRBV19 with TRBJ1-1; D may be TRBD1 (5 bases). Germline lookup yields CDR1 LNHDA and CDR2 SQIVND (reference sequence). Trimming took 5 bases from V and 1 from J, leaving 14 bases between them. The CDR3 sequence is 15 residues long. The CDR3 loop is CASSSPGQRNTEAFF. The DNA for the CDR3 is TGTGCCAGTAGTTCCCCGGGGCAAAGGAACACTGAAGCTTTCTTT.

The chain recombines TRBV19 with TRBJ1-5; possibly TRBD1 for D (6 bases). The CDR3 covers 17 residues. The V gene lost 2 bases and the J gene lost 2 bases, with 16 bases spanning the gap. Germline lookup yields CDR1 LNHDA and CDR2 SQIVND (reference sequence). CDR3 in DNA: TGTGCCAGTAGTATAACGGGGGGCGCGGGCGGCAATCAGCCCCAGCATTTT. It codes for CASSITGGAGGNQPQHF.